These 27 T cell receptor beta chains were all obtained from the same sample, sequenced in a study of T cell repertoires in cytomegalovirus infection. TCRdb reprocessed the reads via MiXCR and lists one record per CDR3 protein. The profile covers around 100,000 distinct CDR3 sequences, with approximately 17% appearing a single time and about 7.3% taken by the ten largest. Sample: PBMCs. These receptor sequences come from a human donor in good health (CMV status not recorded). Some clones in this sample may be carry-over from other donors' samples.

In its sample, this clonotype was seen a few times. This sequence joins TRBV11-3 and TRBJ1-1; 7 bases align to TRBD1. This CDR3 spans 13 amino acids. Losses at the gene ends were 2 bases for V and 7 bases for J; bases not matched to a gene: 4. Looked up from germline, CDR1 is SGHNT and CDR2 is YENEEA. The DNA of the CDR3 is TGTGCCAGCAGCTTAAACAGGGGTGGTGAAGCTTTCTTT. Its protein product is CASSLNRGGEAFF.

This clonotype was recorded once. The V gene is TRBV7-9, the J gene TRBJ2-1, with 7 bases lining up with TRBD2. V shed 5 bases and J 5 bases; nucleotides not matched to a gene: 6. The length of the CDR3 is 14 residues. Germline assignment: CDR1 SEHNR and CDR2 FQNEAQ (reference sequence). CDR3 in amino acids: CASSNRDYDNEQFF. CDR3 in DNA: TGTGCCAGCAGCAACCGGGACTACGACAATGAGCAGTTCTTC. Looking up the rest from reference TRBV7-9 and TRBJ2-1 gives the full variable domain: DTGVSQNPRHKITKRGQNVTFRCDPISEHNRLYWYRQTLGQGPEFLTYFQNEAQLEKSRLLSDRFSAERPKGSFSTLEIQRTEQGDSAMYLCASSNRDYDNEQFFGPGTRLTVL.

CDR3 residues: CSARDPGDTEAFF. CDR3 sequence (DNA): TGCAGTGCTAGAGATCCAGGGGACACTGAAGCTTTCTTT. This sequence joins TRBV20-1 and TRBJ1-1; possible D gene TRBD1, 6 bases. Germline V gene lookup returns CDR1 DFQATT and CDR2 SNEGSKA (reference sequence). Deletions cut 0 bases from V and 3 bases from J, with 8 bases between. CDR3 length: 13 residues.

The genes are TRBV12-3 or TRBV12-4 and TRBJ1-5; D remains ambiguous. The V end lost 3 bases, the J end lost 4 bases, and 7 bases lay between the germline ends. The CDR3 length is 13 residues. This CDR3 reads CASSFQENQPQHF. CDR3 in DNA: TGTGCCAGCAGTTTCCAAGAGAATCAGCCCCAGCATTTT.

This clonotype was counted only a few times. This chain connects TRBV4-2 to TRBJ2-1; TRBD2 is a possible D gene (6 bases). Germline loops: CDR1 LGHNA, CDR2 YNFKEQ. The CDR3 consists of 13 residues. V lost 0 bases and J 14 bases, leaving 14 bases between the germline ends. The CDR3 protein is CASSQDHLGGEFF. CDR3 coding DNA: TGTGCCAGCAGCCAAGACCACCTTGGAGGGGAGTTCTTC.

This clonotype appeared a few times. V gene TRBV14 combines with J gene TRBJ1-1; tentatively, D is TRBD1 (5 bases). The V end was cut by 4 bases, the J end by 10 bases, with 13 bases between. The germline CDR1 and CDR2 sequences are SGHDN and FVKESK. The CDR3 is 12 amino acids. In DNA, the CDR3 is TGTGCCAGCAGCCTCGGGGGTGGGAGAGCTTTCTTT. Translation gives CASSLGGGRAFF.

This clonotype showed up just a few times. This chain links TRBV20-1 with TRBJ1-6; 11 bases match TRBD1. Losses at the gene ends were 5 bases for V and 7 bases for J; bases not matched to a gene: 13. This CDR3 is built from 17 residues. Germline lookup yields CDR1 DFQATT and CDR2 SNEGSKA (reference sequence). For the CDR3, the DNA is TGCAGTGCTTCCGGACAGGGGGCGATTCTAGGCAATTCACCCCTCCACTTT. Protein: CSASGQGAILGNSPLHF.

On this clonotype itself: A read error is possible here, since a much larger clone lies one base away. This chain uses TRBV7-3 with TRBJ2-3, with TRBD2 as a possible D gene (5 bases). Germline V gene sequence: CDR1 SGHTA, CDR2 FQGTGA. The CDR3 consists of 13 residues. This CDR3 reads CASILTGTDTQYF. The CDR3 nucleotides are TGTGCCAGCATCTTAACGGGAACAGATACGCAGTATTTT.

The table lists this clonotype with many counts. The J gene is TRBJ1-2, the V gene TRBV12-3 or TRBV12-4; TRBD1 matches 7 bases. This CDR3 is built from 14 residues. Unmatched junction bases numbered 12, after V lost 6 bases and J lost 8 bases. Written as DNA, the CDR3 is TGTGCCAGCAGCTGGACAGGCAACCCTCACGGCTACACCTTC. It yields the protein CASSWTGNPHGYTF.

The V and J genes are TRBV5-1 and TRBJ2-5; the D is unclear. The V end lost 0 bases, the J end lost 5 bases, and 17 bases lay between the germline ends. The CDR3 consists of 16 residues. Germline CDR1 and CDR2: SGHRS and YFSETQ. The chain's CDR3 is CASSLVGKTAGETQYF. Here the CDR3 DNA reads TGCGCCAGCAGCTTGGTCGGCAAAACGGCTGGGGAGACCCAGTACTTC.

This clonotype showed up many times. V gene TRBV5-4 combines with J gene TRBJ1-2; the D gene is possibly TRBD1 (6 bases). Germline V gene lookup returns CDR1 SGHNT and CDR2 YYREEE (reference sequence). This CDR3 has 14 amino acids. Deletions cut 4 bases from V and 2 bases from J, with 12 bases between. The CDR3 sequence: CASSHFDRNYGYTF. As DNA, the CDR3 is TGTGCCAGCAGCCATTTCGACAGGAACTATGGCTACACCTTC.

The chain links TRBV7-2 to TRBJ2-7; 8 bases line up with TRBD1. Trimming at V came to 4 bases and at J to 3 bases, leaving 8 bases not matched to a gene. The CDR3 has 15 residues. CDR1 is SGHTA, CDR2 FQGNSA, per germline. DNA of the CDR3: TGTGCCAGCAGCTGGGGACAGGCCTCTCACTACGAGCAGTACTTC. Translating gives CASSWGQASHYEQYF.

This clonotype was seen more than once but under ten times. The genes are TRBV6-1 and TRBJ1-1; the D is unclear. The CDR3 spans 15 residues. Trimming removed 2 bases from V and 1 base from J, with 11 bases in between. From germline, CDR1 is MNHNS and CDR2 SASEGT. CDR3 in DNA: TGTGCCAGCAGTGAACTCGGGAGAGAGAACACTGAAGCTTTCTTT. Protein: CASSELGRENTEAFF.

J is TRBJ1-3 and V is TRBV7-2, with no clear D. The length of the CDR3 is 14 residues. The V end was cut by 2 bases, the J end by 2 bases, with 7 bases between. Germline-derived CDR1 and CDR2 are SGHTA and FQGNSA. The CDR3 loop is CASSLREAGNTIYF. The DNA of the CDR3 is TGTGCCAGCAGCTTACGTGAGGCTGGAAACACCATATATTTT.

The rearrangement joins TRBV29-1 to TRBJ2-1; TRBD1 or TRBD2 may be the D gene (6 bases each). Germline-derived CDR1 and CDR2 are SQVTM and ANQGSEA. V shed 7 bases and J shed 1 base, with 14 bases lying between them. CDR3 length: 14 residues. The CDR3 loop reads CSAQPGASYNEQFF. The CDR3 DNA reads TGCAGCGCTCAGCCGGGGGCTTCCTACAATGAGCAGTTCTTC.

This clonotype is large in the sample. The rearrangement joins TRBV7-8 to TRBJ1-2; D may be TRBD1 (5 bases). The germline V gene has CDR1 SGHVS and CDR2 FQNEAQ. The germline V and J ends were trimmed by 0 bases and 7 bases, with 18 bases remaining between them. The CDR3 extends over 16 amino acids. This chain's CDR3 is CASSLAGHRNPTGYTF. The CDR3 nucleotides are TGTGCCAGCAGCTTAGCCGGACATCGTAACCCAACTGGCTACACCTTC. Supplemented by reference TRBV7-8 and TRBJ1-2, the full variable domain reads GAGVSQSPRYKVAKRGQDVALRCDPISGHVSLFWYQQALGQGPEFLTYFQNEAQLDKSGLPSDRFFAERPEGSVSTLKIQRTQQEDSAVYLCASSLAGHRNPTGYTFGSGTRLTVV.

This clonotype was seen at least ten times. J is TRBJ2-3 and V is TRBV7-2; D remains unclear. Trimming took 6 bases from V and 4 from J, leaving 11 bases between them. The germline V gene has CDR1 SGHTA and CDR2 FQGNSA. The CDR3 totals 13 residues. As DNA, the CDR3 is TGTGCCAGCAGACTCCACCAGGCAGATACGCAGTATTTT. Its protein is CASRLHQADTQYF.

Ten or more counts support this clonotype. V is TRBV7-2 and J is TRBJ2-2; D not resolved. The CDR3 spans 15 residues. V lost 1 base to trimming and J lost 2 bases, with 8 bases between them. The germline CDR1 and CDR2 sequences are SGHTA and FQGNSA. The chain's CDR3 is CASSLVQLNTGELFF. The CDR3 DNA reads TGTGCCAGCAGCTTAGTTCAGCTCAACACCGGGGAGCTGTTTTTT. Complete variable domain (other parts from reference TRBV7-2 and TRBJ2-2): GAGVSQSPSNKVTEKGKDVELRCDPISGHTALYWYRQSLGQGLEFLIYFQGNSAPDKSGLPSDRFSAERTGGSVSTLTIQRTQQEDSAVYLCASSLVQLNTGELFFGEGSRLTVL.

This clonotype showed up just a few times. CDR3 coding DNA: TGTGCCATCAGTGATGAGGGGGGGCAGAATGAGCAGTTCTTC. It translates to CAISDEGGQNEQFF. The V gene is TRBV10-3, the J gene TRBJ2-1; D perhaps matches TRBD2 (7 bases). Germline V lookup: CDR1 ENHRY, CDR2 SYGVKD. CDR3 length equals 14 residues. V lost 3 bases, J lost 7 bases, and 13 bases lay in between.

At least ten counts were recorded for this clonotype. The CDR3: CASSSSADQFF. The DNA for the CDR3 is TGTGCCAGCAGCTCCTCGGCTGACCAGTTCTTC. V is TRBV7-2 and J is TRBJ2-1; D remains unclear. The germline V gene encodes CDR1 SGHTA and CDR2 FQGNSA. The CDR3 covers 11 residues. V lost 4 bases and J 13 bases, leaving 11 bases between the germline ends. The variable domain in full, with the rest retrieved from reference TRBV7-2 and TRBJ2-1, is GAGVSQSPSNKVTEKGKDVELRCDPISGHTALYWYRQSLGQGLEFLIYFQGNSAPDKSGLPSDRFSAERTGGSVSTLTIQRTQQEDSAVYLCASSSSADQFFGPGTRLTVL.

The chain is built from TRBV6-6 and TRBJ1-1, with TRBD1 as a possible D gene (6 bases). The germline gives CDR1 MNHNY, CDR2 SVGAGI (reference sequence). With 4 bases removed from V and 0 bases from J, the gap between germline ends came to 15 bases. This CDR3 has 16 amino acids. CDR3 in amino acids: CASSSPRGIMNTEAFF. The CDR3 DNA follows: TGTGCCAGCAGTTCTCCCAGGGGTATAATGAACACTGAAGCTTTCTTT.

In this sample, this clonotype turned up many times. The CDR3 DNA reads as TGTGCCAGCACCCCCGGATCAAACTATGGTGAAGCTTTCTTT. It yields the protein CASTPGSNYGEAFF. This sequence joins TRBV7-2 and TRBJ1-1, with D hard to call. Germline-derived CDR1 and CDR2 are SGHTA and FQGNSA. This CDR3 contains 14 residues. V lost 7 bases, J lost 7 bases, and 19 bases lay in between.

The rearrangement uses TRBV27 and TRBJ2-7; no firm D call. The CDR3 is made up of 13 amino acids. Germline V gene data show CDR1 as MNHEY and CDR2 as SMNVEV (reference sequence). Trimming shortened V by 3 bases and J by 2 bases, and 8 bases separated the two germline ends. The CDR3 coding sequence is TGTGCCAGCAGTTTGGCCACAGCCTACGAGCAGTACTTC. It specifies CASSLATAYEQYF.

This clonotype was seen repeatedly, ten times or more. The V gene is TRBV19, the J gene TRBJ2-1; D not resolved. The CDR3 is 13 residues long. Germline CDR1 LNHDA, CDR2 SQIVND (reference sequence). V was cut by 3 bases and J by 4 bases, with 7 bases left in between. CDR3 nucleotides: TGTGCCAGTAGTATCCAGTTATACAATGAGCAGTTCTTC. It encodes CASSIQLYNEQFF.

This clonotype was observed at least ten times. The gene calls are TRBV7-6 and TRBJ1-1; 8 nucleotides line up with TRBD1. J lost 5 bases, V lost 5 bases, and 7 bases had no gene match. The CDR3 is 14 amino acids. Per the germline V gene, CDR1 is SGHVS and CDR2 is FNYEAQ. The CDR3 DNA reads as TGTGCCAGCAGCCAGGGACAGGAGGCAACTGAAGCTTTCTTT. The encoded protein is CASSQGQEATEAFF.

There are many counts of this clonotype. This CDR3 is CASRLRGAGLGTDTQYF. CDR3 DNA: TGTGCCAGCAGGCTACGGGGGGCCGGTCTCGGCACAGATACGCAGTATTTT. The rearrangement uses TRBV7-3 and TRBJ2-3, with a possible D match to TRBD2 (7 bases). The V and J ends lost 6 bases and 1 base respectively, with 20 bases between them. The CDR3 totals 17 residues. Germline assignment: CDR1 SGHTA and CDR2 FQGTGA.

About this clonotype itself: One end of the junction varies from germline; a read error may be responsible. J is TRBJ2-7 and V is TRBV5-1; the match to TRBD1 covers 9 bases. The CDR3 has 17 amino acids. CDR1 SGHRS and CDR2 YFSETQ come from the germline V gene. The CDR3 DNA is TGCGCCAGCAGCTGGGTTACAGGGGGCGCATCTACCGTCGAGAAGTACTTC. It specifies CASSWVTGGASTVEKYF.